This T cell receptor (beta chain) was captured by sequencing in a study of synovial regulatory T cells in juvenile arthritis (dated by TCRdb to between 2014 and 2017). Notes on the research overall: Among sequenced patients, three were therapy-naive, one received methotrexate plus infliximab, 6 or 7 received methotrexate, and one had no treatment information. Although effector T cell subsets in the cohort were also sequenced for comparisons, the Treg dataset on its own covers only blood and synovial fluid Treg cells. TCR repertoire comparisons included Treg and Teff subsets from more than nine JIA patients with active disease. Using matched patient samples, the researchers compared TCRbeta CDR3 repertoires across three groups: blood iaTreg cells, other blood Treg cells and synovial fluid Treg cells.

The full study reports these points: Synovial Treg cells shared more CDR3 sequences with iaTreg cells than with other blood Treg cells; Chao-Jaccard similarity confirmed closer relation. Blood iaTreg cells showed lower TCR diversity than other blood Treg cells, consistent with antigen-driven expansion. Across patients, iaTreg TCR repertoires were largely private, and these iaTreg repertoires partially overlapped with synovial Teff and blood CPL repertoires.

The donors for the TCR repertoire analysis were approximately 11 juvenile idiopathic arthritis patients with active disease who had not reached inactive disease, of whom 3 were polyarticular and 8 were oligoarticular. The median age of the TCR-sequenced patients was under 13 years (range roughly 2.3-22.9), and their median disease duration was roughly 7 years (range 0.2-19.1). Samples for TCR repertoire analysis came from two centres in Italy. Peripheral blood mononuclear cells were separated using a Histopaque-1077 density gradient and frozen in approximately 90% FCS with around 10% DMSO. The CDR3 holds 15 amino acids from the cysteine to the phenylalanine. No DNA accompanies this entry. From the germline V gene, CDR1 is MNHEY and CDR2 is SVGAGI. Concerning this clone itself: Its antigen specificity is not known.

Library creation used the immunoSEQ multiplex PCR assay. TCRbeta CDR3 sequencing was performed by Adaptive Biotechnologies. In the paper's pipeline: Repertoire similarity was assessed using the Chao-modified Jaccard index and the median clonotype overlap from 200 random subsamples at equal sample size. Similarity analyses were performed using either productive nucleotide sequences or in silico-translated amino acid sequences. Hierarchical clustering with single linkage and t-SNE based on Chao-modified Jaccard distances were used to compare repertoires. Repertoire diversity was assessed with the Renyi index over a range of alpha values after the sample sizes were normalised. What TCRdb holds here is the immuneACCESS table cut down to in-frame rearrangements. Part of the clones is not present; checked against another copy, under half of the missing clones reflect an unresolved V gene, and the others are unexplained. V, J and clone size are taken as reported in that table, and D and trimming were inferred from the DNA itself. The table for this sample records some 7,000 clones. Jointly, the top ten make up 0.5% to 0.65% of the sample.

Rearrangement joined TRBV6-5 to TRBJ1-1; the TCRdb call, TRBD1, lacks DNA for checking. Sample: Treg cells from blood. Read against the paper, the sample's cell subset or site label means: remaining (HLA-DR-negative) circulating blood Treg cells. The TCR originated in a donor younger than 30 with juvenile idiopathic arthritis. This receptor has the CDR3 CASRADRAVNTEAFF.